Sequencing of this TCR beta chain was carried out in a study of blood T cell repertoires in COVID-19. Original handling: Amplification with reference gene primers provided the estimates of nucleated cell counts. Clones were sequenced by immunoSEQ multiplex PCR, and TCRdb holds only the in-frame ones, with some missing. V and J calls and clone size are given by that table; D and trimming were obtained from the DNA. The profile covers around 90,000 clones, with 70% to 90% appearing a single time and more than 10% taken by the ten largest. The CDR3 is made up of 14 amino acids. V lost 3 bases, J lost 0 bases, and 9 bases lay in between. The germline CDR1 and CDR2 sequences are LGHNA and YNFKEQ.

This chain links TRBV4-2 with TRBJ2-7; tentatively, D is TRBD1 (5 bases). The TCR comes from a human donor in a cohort sampled during active COVID-19. Sequenced sample: peripheral blood. The CDR3 sequence is CASSHVDISYEQYF. The CDR3 DNA is TGTGCCAGCAGCCACGTGGACATCTCCTACGAGCAGTACTTC.